The 26 T cell receptor beta chains below were found in one sample sequenced in a study of T cell clones after liver transplantation (dated by TCRdb to the late 2010s). Proliferating CFSE-low cells from the MLR were sequenced to define alloreactive TCRbeta sequences. The library came from the immunoSEQ multiplex PCR assay. TCRdb provides this immuneACCESS table in a form limited to in-frame rearrangements. Some clones are lacking; in checked studies, under half of them reflect an unresolved V gene, and why the rest are absent is not known. Present in this sample are thousands of clones, roughly 29% of which were seen just once. Approximately 15% of the sample rests with the top ten. These receptors have no known antigen. Sequencing was performed on CD4+ T cells from cultured PBMCs. The origin of the receptors is a human patient who received a liver transplant. Because of the transplant, the T cells may be the graft donor's rather than the patient's own.

In its sample, this clone was seen a few times. V usage is TRBV20-1 and J usage is TRBJ2-3, with D uncertain. Trimming took off 4 bases at V and 5 bases at J, with 7 bases between the two ends. Germline V gene data show CDR1 as DFQATT and CDR2 as SNEGSKA (reference sequence). The CDR3 is 11 amino acids. CDR3 nucleotides: TGCAGTGCTATCTGGGGAGATACGCAGTATTTT. It yields the protein CSAIWGDTQYF.

The table lists this clone with a few counts. CDR3 loop: CATLRQAGVFIQYF. Written as DNA, the CDR3 is TGTGCCACCTTGCGACAAGCGGGAGTCTTCATTCAGTACTTC. The rearrangement joins TRBV28 to TRBJ2-4, with 8 bases matching TRBD2. CDR1 MDHEN and CDR2 SYDVKM come from the germline V gene. J lost 9 bases, V lost 10 bases, and 14 bases had no gene match. The CDR3 totals 14 residues.

The chain carries TRBV6-1 and TRBJ2-2; 11 bases align to TRBD2. Germline V CDR1 and CDR2: MNHNS, SASEGT. J lost 6 bases, V lost 6 bases, and 3 bases had no gene match. The CDR3 covers 14 residues. DNA for the CDR3: TGTGCCAGCAGGGTAGCGGGGGGGCCCGGGGAGCTGTTTTTT. It translates to CASRVAGGPGELFF.

This clone was observed a handful of times. The CDR3 reads CASSDRAGGRGNEQFF. DNA of the CDR3: TGTGCCAGCAGCGATCGAGCGGGAGGACGGGGCAATGAGCAGTTCTTC. The chain joins TRBV9 to TRBJ2-1; 9 positions agree with TRBD2. The V gene end was trimmed by 3 bases and the J gene end by 6 bases; junction bases not matched to a gene: 10. Germline CDR1 reads SGDLS; CDR2 reads YYNGEE. CDR3 size: 16 residues.

In this sample, this clone turned up a few times. The chain combines TRBV7-3 with TRBJ1-5; tentatively, D is TRBD1 (6 bases). This CDR3 has 16 residues. Germline assignment: CDR1 SGHTA and CDR2 FQGTGA. The V gene lost 2 bases and the J gene lost 2 bases, with 13 bases spanning the gap. CDR3 in amino acids: CASSLGSGAGNQPQHF. The CDR3 DNA sequence: TGTGCCAGCAGCTTAGGTTCAGGGGCAGGCAATCAGCCCCAGCATTTT.

The chain joins TRBV9 to TRBJ2-2, with D unclear. The ends were cut back, 1 base at V and 8 bases at J, with 12 bases in the middle. The germline V gene has CDR1 SGDLS and CDR2 YYNGEE. The CDR3 spans 14 residues. The CDR3 DNA reads as TGTGCCAGCAGCGTACTTGCCGTGGATGGGGAGCTGTTTTTT. Translating it yields CASSVLAVDGELFF.

Points on this clone: A far larger clone is a single base away, which makes a read error likely. This chain connects TRBV10-3 to TRBJ1-1; 10 bases align to TRBD1. CDR1 ENHRY and CDR2 SYGVKD come from the germline V gene. This CDR3 region has 14 residues. V shed 4 bases and J 5 bases; nucleotides not matched to a gene: 4. CDR3 bases: TGTGCCATCAGTGTGACAGGGGGCGCGACTGAAGCTTTCTTT. Protein: CAISVTGGATEAFF.

Note on this clone: The same CDR3 arises from other DNA sequences in this sample as well. Here the CDR3 reads CASSFGGSPLHF. The CDR3 nucleotides read TGTGCCAGCAGCTTCGGCGGATCACCCCTCCACTTT. The J gene is TRBJ1-6, the V gene TRBV7-9; no firm D call. This CDR3 region has 12 residues. Germline lookup yields CDR1 SEHNR and CDR2 FQNEAQ (reference sequence). The V gene lost 3 bases and the J gene lost 10 bases, with 7 bases spanning the gap.

J is TRBJ2-3 and V is TRBV5-4; D unresolved. CDR1 is SGHNT and CDR2 is YYREEE in the germline V gene (reference sequence). CDR3 length: 14 residues. The V and J ends lost 0 bases and 3 bases respectively, with 8 bases between them. This CDR3 is CASSLVSSTDTQYF. The CDR3 DNA reads as TGTGCCAGCAGCTTGGTGTCTAGTACAGATACGCAGTATTTT.

This chain connects TRBV6-5 to TRBJ2-2; possibly TRBD1 for D (5 bases). This CDR3 is 14 amino acids long. CDR1 and CDR2 from the germline V gene are MNHEY and SVGAGI. Trimming left V 10 bases short and J 5 bases short, with 17 bases between. In nucleotides, the CDR3 is TGTGCCATCAGCTCCCAAGGGGTTACCGGGGAGCTGTTTTTT. Amino acids: CAISSQGVTGELFF.

This clone has only a few counts. The chain is built from TRBV6-5 and TRBJ2-1; a possible D gene is TRBD2 (6 bases). Germline-derived CDR1 and CDR2 are MNHEY and SVGAGI. The CDR3 covers 11 residues. DNA for the CDR3: TGTGCGGCGGGGAGTTGGGATGAGCAGTTCTTC. Amino acids: CAAGSWDEQFF.

Concerning this clone itself: Germline is not matched at one junction end, which may reflect a read error. This chain connects TRBV5-4 to TRBJ2-3; perhaps D is TRBD1 or TRBD2 (5 bases each). The V gene's germline CDR1 is SGHNT and CDR2 YYREEE (reference sequence). The CDR3 sequence is 13 residues long. The CDR3 loop is CASRDPSTDTQYF. The DNA of the CDR3 is TGTGCGAGCAGGGACCCTAGCACAGATACGCAGTATTTT.

This clone appeared a few times. This chain links TRBV13 with TRBJ2-6; D may be TRBD2 (6 bases). Trimming left V 2 bases short and J 0 bases short, with 14 bases between. CDR1 PRHDT and CDR2 FYEKMQ come from the germline V gene (reference sequence). The CDR3 is 18 amino acids. In DNA, the CDR3 is TGTGCCAGCAGCTTATCCCCGGAGGGGTTCTCTGGGGCCAACGTCCTGACTTTC. Translating gives CASSLSPEGFSGANVLTF.

This clone was recorded a few times. A single base is all that separates this from a far larger clone, so a read error is likely. V gene TRBV5-1 combines with J gene TRBJ1-2, with D hard to call. This CDR3 spans 13 amino acids. The V gene's germline CDR1 is SGHRS and CDR2 YFSETQ. The CDR3 protein is CASSLGVSYGYPF. The CDR3 DNA sequence: TGCGCCAGCAGCTTGGGAGTTTCCTATGGCTACCCCTTC.

The table lists this clone with a few counts. The chain recombines TRBV28 with TRBJ1-5, with 12 positions matching TRBD1. Germline V CDR1 and CDR2: MDHEN, SYDVKM. The CDR3 has 14 residues. V dropped 11 bases and J dropped 5; count of bases not matched to a gene: 7. CDR3 protein: CAGAGTGGYQPQHF. The CDR3 bases are TGTGCCGGCGCCGGGACAGGGGGCTATCAGCCCCAGCATTTT.

V is TRBV28 and J is TRBJ2-1; D call uncertain. The V end was cut by 7 bases, the J end by 6 bases, with 13 bases between. CDR1 and CDR2 from the germline V gene are MDHEN and SYDVKM. CDR3 size: 13 residues. The CDR3 protein is CASTTLAANEQFF. The CDR3 DNA is TGTGCCAGCACGACACTCGCGGCCAATGAGCAGTTCTTC.

V is TRBV7-2 and J is TRBJ1-5; tentative D call: TRBD1 (5 bases). V shed 8 bases and J shed 1 base, with 15 bases lying between them. Per the germline V gene, CDR1 is SGHTA and CDR2 is FQGNSA. This CDR3 comprises 15 residues. As DNA, the CDR3 is TGTGCCAGCTTAGGGGAAATTTACAGCAATCAGCCCCAGCATTTT. This codes for CASLGEIYSNQPQHF.

This clone has only a few counts. J is TRBJ2-7 and V is TRBV6-5; D is possibly TRBD1 (6 bases). V was cut by 2 bases and J by 5 bases, with 10 bases left in between. CDR3 length equals 13 residues. Germline lookup yields CDR1 MNHEY and CDR2 SVGAGI. The CDR3 DNA sequence: TGTGCCAGCAGTTACCCCGACAGGAACGAGCAGTACGTC. Protein: CASSYPDRNEQYV.

Points on this clone: One base separates it from a far larger clone, so it is likely a read error. This chain connects TRBV7-2 to TRBJ1-1; D is undetermined. The length of the CDR3 is 14 residues. Trimming took off 6 bases at V and 8 bases at J, with 19 bases between the two ends. Germline V lookup: CDR1 SGHTA, CDR2 FQGNSA. The CDR3 nucleotides are TGTGCCAGCAGTTCTGCATCCTCTTGGTCCGAAGCTTTCTTT. Its protein is CASSSASSWSEAFF. The variable domain in full, completed from reference TRBV7-2 and TRBJ1-1, reads GAGVSQSPSNKVTEKGKDVELRCDPISGHTALYWYRQSLGQGLEFLIYFQGNSAPDKSGLPSDRFSAERTGGSVSTLTIQRTQQEDSAVYLCASSSASSWSEAFFGQGTRLTVV.

The chain couples TRBV6-1 to TRBJ2-2; 8 nucleotides agree with TRBD1. Germline lookup yields CDR1 MNHNS and CDR2 SASEGT. The CDR3 has 15 amino acids. The V segment lost 6 bases and the J segment 2 bases; nucleotides outside the gene matches: 5. Written as DNA, the CDR3 is TGTGCCAGCAGAGACAGGGGCCAAAACACCGGGGAGCTGTTTTTT. Its translation is CASRDRGQNTGELFF.

The chain is built from TRBV6-5 and TRBJ1-1; no firm D call. CDR3 length equals 15 residues. The V gene's germline CDR1 is MNHEY and CDR2 SVGAGI. The ends were cut back, 4 bases at V and 6 bases at J, with 18 bases in the middle. The CDR3 is CASSSLSTGLSEAFF. For the CDR3, the DNA is TGTGCCAGCAGTTCCCTCTCGACCGGACTATCTGAAGCTTTCTTT.

The chain is built from TRBV6-5 and TRBJ1-2; D remains unclear. V was pared by 0 bases and J by 5 bases, with 10 bases between. The CDR3 is 14 amino acids. Germline CDR1 MNHEY, CDR2 SVGAGI. In DNA, the CDR3 is TGTGCCAGCAGTTACTCTAACTCAGAGTATGGCTACACCTTC. It is translated as CASSYSNSEYGYTF.

The rearrangement uses TRBV30 and TRBJ1-5; TRBD1 might be the D (5 bases). Germline CDR1 reads GTSNPN; CDR2 reads SVGIG (reference sequence). The length of the CDR3 is 12 residues. V was cut by 6 bases and J by 5 bases, with 11 bases left in between. The CDR3 bases are TGTGCCTGTTCAAAAGGGGATCAGCCCCAGCATTTT. Translated: CACSKGDQPQHF.

In its sample, this clone is medium-sized (0.01 to 0.1%). The rearrangement links TRBV5-1 to TRBJ1-2, with D perhaps TRBD1 (6 bases). This CDR3 has 16 residues. CDR1 and CDR2 (germline): SGHRS, YFSETQ. V lost 0 bases, J lost 0 bases, and 12 bases lay in between. The chain's CDR3 is CASSLEGGAPNYGYTF. Written as DNA, the CDR3 is TGCGCCAGCAGCTTGGAAGGGGGAGCTCCTAACTATGGCTACACCTTC.

This clone was seen once. The chain employs TRBV2 and TRBJ2-5; 15 bases map to TRBD2. V lost 5 bases and J lost 5; bases outside the gene matches: 12. The CDR3 length is 18 residues. Germline V gives CDR1 SNHLY, CDR2 FYNNEI. CDR3 nucleotides: TGTGCCAGCAGTCAAAACGGACTAGCGGGAGGGACAGCGGAGACCCAGTACTTC. Translated, it gives CASSQNGLAGGTAETQYF.

This sequence joins TRBV2 and TRBJ2-2, with D maybe TRBD1 (5 bases). The V end lost 4 bases, the J end lost 6 bases, and 15 bases lay between the germline ends. CDR1 is SNHLY, CDR2 FYNNEI, per germline. The CDR3 totals 15 residues. The CDR3 is CASSGVAGFSGELFF. The CDR3 DNA reads TGTGCCAGCAGTGGAGTGGCAGGGTTTTCCGGGGAGCTGTTTTTT.